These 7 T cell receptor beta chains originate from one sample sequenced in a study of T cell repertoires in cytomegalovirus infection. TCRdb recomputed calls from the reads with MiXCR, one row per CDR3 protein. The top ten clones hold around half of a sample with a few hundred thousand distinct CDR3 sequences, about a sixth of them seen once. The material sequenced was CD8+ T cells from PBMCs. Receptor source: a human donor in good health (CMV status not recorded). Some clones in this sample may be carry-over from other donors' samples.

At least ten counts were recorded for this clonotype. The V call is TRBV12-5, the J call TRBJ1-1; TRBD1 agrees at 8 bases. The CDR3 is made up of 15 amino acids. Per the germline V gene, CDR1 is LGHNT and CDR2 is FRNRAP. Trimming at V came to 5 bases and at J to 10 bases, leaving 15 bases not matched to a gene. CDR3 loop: CASGSDGQGAIGAFF. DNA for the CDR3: TGTGCTAGTGGTAGCGATGGGCAGGGGGCGATCGGAGCTTTCTTT.

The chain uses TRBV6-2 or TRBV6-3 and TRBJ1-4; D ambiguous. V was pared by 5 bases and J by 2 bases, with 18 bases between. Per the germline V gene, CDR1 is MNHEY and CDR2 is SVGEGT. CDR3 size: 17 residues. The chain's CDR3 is CASSPWPSLATNEKLFF. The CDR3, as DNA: TGTGCCAGCAGTCCATGGCCCTCCTTGGCCACTAATGAAAAACTGTTTTTT.

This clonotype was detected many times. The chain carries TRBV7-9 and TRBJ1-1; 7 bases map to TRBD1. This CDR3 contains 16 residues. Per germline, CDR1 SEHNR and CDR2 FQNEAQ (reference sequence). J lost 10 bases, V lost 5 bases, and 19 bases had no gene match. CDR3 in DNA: TGTGCCAGCAGCACCGGCGGGACAGCTCAACGGCTGGCAGCTTTCTTT. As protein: CASSTGGTAQRLAAFF. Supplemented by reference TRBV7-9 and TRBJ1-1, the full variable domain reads DTGVSQNPRHKITKRGQNVTFRCDPISEHNRLYWYRQTLGQGPEFLTYFQNEAQLEKSRLLSDRFSAERPKGSFSTLEIQRTEQGDSAMYLCASSTGGTAQRLAAFFGQGTRLTVV.

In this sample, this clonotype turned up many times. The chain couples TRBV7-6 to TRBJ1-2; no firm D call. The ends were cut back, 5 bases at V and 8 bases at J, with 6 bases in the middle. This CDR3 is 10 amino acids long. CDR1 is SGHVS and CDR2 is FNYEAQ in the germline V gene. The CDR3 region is CASSPVGYTF. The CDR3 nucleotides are TGTGCCAGCAGCCCGGTGGGCTACACCTTC. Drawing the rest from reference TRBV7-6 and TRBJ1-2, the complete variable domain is GAGVSQSPRYKVTKRGQDVALRCDPISGHVSLYWYRQALGQGPEFLTYFNYEAQQDKSGLPNDRFSAERPEGSISTLTIQRTEQRDSAMYRCASSPVGYTFGSGTRLTVV.

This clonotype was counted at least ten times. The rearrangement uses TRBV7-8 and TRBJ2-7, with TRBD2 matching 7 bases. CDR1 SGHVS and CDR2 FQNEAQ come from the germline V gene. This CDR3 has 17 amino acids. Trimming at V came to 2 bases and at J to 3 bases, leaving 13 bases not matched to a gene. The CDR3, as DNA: TGTGCCAGCAGCTTATCCCTTGCGGGGGACGATCTCTACGAGCAGTACTTC. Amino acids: CASSLSLAGDDLYEQYF.

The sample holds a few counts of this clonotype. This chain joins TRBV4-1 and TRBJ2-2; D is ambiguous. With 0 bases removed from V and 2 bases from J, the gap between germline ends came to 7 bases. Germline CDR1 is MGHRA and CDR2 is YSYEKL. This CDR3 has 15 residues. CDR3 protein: CASSQEGTNTGELFF. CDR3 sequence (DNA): TGCGCCAGCAGCCAAGAGGGCACAAACACCGGGGAGCTGTTTTTT.

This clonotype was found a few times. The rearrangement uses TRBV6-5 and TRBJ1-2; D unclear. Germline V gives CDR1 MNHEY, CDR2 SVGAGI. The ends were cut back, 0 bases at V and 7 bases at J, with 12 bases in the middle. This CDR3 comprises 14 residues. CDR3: CASSYSSSWSGYTF. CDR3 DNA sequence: TGTGCCAGCAGTTACTCGTCTTCCTGGAGTGGCTACACCTTC.